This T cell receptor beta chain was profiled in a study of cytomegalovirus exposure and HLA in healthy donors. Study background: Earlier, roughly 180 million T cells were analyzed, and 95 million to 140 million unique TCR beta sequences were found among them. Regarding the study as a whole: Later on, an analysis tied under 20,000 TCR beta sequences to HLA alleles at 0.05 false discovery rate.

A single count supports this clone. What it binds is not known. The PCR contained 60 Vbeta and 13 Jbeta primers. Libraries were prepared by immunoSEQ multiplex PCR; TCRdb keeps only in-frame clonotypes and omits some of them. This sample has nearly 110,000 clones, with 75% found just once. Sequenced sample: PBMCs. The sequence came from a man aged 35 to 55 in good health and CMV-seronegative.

The CDR3 DNA sequence: TGTGCCAGCAGCCCGACAGGGCTCTATGGCTACACCTTC. Encoded protein: CASSPTGLYGYTF. The V call is TRBV6-1, the J call TRBJ1-2; 7 bases are a match to TRBD1. J was trimmed by 4 bases and V by 6 bases; bases with no gene match: 5. The germline CDR1 and CDR2 sequences are MNHNS and SASEGT. The CDR3 loop spans 13 amino acids.